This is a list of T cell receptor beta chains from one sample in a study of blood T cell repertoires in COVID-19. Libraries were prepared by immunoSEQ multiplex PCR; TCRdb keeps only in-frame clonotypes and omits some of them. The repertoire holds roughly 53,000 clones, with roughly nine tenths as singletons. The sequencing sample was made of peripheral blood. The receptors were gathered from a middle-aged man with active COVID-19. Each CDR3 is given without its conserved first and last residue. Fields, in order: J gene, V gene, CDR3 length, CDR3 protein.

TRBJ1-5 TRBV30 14 AWSVEGHLSNQPQH
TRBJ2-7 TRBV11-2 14 ASSLVASRLPYEQY
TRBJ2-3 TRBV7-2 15 ASSLASTSGRGDTQY
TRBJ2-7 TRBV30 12 AWNQGGGVYEQY
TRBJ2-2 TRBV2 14 ASTSEGLGGTGELF
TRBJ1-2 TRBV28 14 ASSFGSSGQGRGYT
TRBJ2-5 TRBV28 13 ASSLPTGAQETQY
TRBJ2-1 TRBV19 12 ASRAGGAYNEQF
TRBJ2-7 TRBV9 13 ASSVGNGIPYEQY
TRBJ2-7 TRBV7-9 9 ASSTSYEQY
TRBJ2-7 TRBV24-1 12 ATSESIDSYEQY
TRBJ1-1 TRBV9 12 ASSVGDIPREAF
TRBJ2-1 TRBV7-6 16 ASSLSPRAPYSYNEQF
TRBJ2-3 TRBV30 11 AWSTGSTDTQY
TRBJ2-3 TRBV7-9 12 ASSGTGSTDTQY